The 26 T cell receptor beta chains in this list originate from one sample, sequenced in a study of Ad26.COV2.S vaccination and SARS-CoV-2 variants. This table comes from immunoSEQ multiplex PCR, and its TCRdb copy is limited to in-frame clones, with some not included. The sample contains hundreds of thousands of clones, over 80% of which appear only once. Treatment denoted: 19 received Ad26.COV2.S at low or high dose, single or two shots; roughly five received placebo; per-sample allocation not given. Repertoires come from day 63 after the first vaccine or placebo injection. This sample comprised peripheral blood, obtained in a trial of Ad26.COV2.S vaccine versus placebo. These receptors were collected from a person between 18 and 65 years old who received the Ad26.COV2.S COVID-19 vaccine or a placebo.

The rearrangement joins TRBV5-4 to TRBJ2-2; D remains ambiguous. The CDR3 loop spans 11 amino acids. Germline lookup yields CDR1 SGHNT and CDR2 YYREEE (reference sequence). Trimming left V 4 bases short and J 2 bases short, with 0 bases between. The CDR3, as DNA: TGTGCCAGCAGCAACACCGGGGAGCTGTTTTTT. This sequence encodes CASSNTGELFF.

The chain carries TRBV6-4 and TRBJ2-3; possibly TRBD1 for D (6 bases). Trimming stripped 6 bases from V and 2 bases from J, with 12 bases between. The CDR3 runs to 14 residues. CDR1 and CDR2 from the germline V gene are MRHNA and SNTAGT. CDR3: CASRRQDVTDTQYF. CDR3 DNA: TGTGCCAGCAGAAGACAGGACGTCACAGATACGCAGTATTTT.

The CDR3 protein is CASSGTGVEKLFF. The CDR3 DNA sequence: TGCGCCAGCTCCGGGACAGGAGTTGAAAAACTGTTTTTT. The chain has TRBV10-2 and TRBJ1-4; TRBD1 agrees at 8 bases. The ends lost 8 bases at V and 7 bases at J; junction bases unmatched: 6. Per the germline V gene, CDR1 is WSHSY and CDR2 is SAAADI. CDR3 length: 13 amino acids.

This sequence joins TRBV10-1 and TRBJ1-2; D call uncertain. This CDR3 has 13 amino acids. Trimming removed 4 bases from V and 2 bases from J, with 8 bases in between. In germline, CDR1 is WNHNN, CDR2 SYGVQD (reference sequence). Here the CDR3 reads CASSGGTNYGYTF. Written as DNA, the CDR3 is TGCGCCAGCAGTGGAGGCACCAACTATGGCTACACCTTC.

This clone appeared a single time. The gene calls are TRBV24-1 and TRBJ2-5; D not certain. V was shortened by 2 bases and J by 0 bases, with 6 bases between the two germline ends. Germline V gives CDR1 KGHDR, CDR2 SFDVKD. CDR3 length: 14 amino acids. CDR3 sequence: CATSDYGYQETQYF. The CDR3 region has the DNA TGTGCCACCAGTGATTACGGGTACCAAGAGACCCAGTACTTC.

The rearrangement uses TRBV9 and TRBJ1-1; no definite D call. V lost 0 bases, J lost 5 bases, and 14 bases lay in between. CDR1 and CDR2 from the germline V gene are SGDLS and YYNGEE. The CDR3 has 15 amino acids. CDR3 nucleotides: TGTGCCAGCAGCGTAGGCGGGCAGCGGAGTACTGAAGCTTTCTTT. It is translated as CASSVGGQRSTEAFF.

Regarding this clone: Other nucleotide sequences in the sample specify the same CDR3. V usage is TRBV19 and J usage is TRBJ1-3; D is ambiguous. The CDR3 contains 15 residues. Germline V gene data show CDR1 as LNHDA and CDR2 as SQIVND (reference sequence). V shed 3 bases and J shed 0 bases, with 9 bases lying between them. CDR3 nucleotide sequence: TGTGCCAGTAGTATCTCCCCGCTCTCTGGAAACACCATATATTTT. Protein product: CASSISPLSGNTIYF.

V is TRBV5-1 and J is TRBJ2-1; TRBD2 agrees at 12 bases. J lost 0 bases, V lost 1 base, and 8 bases had no gene match. Germline CDR1 SGHRS, CDR2 YFSETQ. The CDR3 extends over 19 amino acids. The CDR3 loop is CASSLPLLAGGSSYNEQFF. The DNA of the CDR3 is TGCGCCAGCAGCTTGCCCTTACTAGCGGGGGGAAGCTCCTACAATGAGCAGTTCTTC. The variable domain in full, with the rest retrieved from reference TRBV5-1 and TRBJ2-1, is KAGVTQTPRYLIKTRGQQVTLSCSPISGHRSVSWYQQTPGQGLQFLFEYFSETQRNKGNFPGRFSGRQFSNSRSEMNVSTLELGDSALYLCASSLPLLAGGSSYNEQFFGPGTRLTVL.

This clone was recorded a few times. Other DNA sequences in this specimen translate into the identical CDR3. This rearrangement joins TRBV7-6 to TRBJ2-7, with D perhaps TRBD1 or TRBD2 (5 bases each). The length of the CDR3 is 13 residues. The V end was cut by 4 bases, the J end by 0 bases, with 7 bases between. Germline V CDR1 and CDR2: SGHVS, FNYEAQ. CDR3 sequence: CASSSGSSYEQYF. CDR3 DNA sequence: TGTGCCAGCAGCTCAGGGAGCTCCTACGAGCAGTACTTC.

The rearrangement links TRBV4-1 to TRBJ1-1; D possibly corresponds to TRBD1 (5 bases). The CDR3 extends over 13 amino acids. The germline gives CDR1 MGHRA, CDR2 YSYEKL. The germline V and J ends were trimmed by 4 bases and 1 base, with 7 bases remaining between them. The CDR3 is CASSRQQNTEAFF. In nucleotides, the CDR3 is TGCGCCAGCAGCCGACAGCAGAACACTGAAGCTTTCTTT.

The chain carries TRBV19 and TRBJ2-7; 15 nucleotides align to TRBD2. The trim removed 3 bases at V and 2 bases at J, leaving 2 bases unmatched. There are 16 residues in the CDR3. Germline lookup yields CDR1 LNHDA and CDR2 SQIVND (reference sequence). The CDR3 DNA reads TGTGCCAGTAGTATTGGACTAGCGGGGGGGCCCTACGAGCAGTACTTC. Its translation: CASSIGLAGGPYEQYF.

V gene TRBV11-2 combines with J gene TRBJ1-2; TRBD1 matches 7 bases. CDR3 length equals 12 residues. Germline V CDR1 and CDR2: SGHAT, FQNNGV. After removal of 5 bases from V and 12 bases from J, the junction contained 9 bases not matched to a gene. As DNA, the CDR3 is TGTGCCAGCAGCATAAGGACAGGTTTGGACACCTTC. It encodes CASSIRTGLDTF. Together with reference TRBV11-2 and TRBJ1-2, the CDR3 gives the full variable domain: EAGVAQSPRYKIIEKRQSVAFWCNPISGHATLYWYQQILGQGPKLLIQFQNNGVVDDSQLPKDRFSAERLKGVDSTLKIQPAKLEDSAVYLCASSIRTGLDTFGSGTRLTVV.

The chain carries TRBV19 and TRBJ1-5, with a tentative D call TRBD1 (5 bases). The CDR3 extends over 15 amino acids. Per the germline V gene, CDR1 is LNHDA and CDR2 is SQIVND (reference sequence). V lost 5 bases and J lost 4, with 15 bases in between. The chain's CDR3 is CASSVSRQSNQPQHF. The CDR3 DNA is TGTGCCAGTAGTGTTTCCCGACAGTCTAATCAGCCCCAGCATTTT.

The V gene is TRBV29-1, the J gene TRBJ2-5, with 8 bases lining up with TRBD2. Germline V gene lookup returns CDR1 SQVTM and CDR2 ANQGSEA. The J segment lost 1 base and the V segment lost 5 bases, leaving 3 bases of the junction unmatched. This CDR3 contains 13 residues. CDR3 sequence reads: CSVRAGGQETQYF. The CDR3 coding sequence is TGCAGCGTTCGCGCGGGGGGCCAAGAGACCCAGTACTTC.

The V gene is TRBV3-1 (or the pseudogene TRBV3-2), the J gene TRBJ1-6; D possibly corresponds to TRBD1 (6 bases). The V gene's germline CDR1 is LGHDT and CDR2 YNNKEL (reference sequence). The CDR3 contains 15 residues. V gave up 2 bases and J gave up 6 bases, with 11 bases separating them. The CDR3 DNA reads as TGTGCCAGCAGCCAAACAGGGAACATTAATTCACCCCTCCACTTT. It yields the protein CASSQTGNINSPLHF.

The J gene is TRBJ2-2, the V gene TRBV15, with 10 bases fitting TRBD1. The CDR3 is 15 amino acids. Trimming at V came to 1 base and at J to 4 bases, leaving 0 bases not matched to a gene. Germline V gives CDR1 LNHNV, CDR2 YYDKDF (reference sequence). CDR3 in amino acids: CATSRGQGATGELFF. The CDR3 DNA reads TGTGCCACCAGCAGAGGACAGGGGGCCACCGGGGAGCTGTTTTTT.

The chain employs TRBV2 and TRBJ1-1; 8 positions agree with TRBD1. J gave up 5 bases and V 4 bases, and 9 bases lay outside the gene matches. Germline-derived CDR1 and CDR2 are SNHLY and FYNNEI. The length of the CDR3 is 15 residues. This CDR3 reads CASSALRTGQTEAFF. CDR3 coding DNA: TGTGCCAGCAGTGCTTTACGGACAGGGCAAACTGAAGCTTTCTTT.

The V call is TRBV6-5, the J call TRBJ1-2; 9 positions match TRBD1. The ends lost 0 bases at V and 3 bases at J; junction bases unmatched: 5. Germline V gene data show CDR1 as MNHEY and CDR2 as SVGAGI. This CDR3 spans 16 amino acids. CDR3 amino acids: CASSYSRDRVDYGYTF. The CDR3 nucleotides are TGTGCCAGCAGTTACTCGAGGGACAGGGTCGACTATGGCTACACCTTC.

This chain links TRBV9 with TRBJ2-7; TRBD1 or TRBD2 may be the D gene (5 bases each). The germline gives CDR1 SGDLS, CDR2 YYNGEE. Trimming stripped 0 bases from V and 1 base from J, with 14 bases between. The CDR3 totals 16 residues. The CDR3 DNA sequence: TGTGCCAGCAGCGTAGGAGGGGCAGGCGAATCCTACGAGCAGTACTTC. Translation: CASSVGGAGESYEQYF.

This chain uses TRBV18 with TRBJ2-7, with a tentative D call TRBD1 (6 bases). The CDR3 consists of 15 residues. V was pared by 2 bases and J by 2 bases, with 13 bases between. CDR1 KGHSH and CDR2 LQKENI come from the germline V gene. CDR3 protein: CASSPTGTSTYEQYF. The DNA for the CDR3 is TGTGCCAGCTCACCAACAGGGACATCCACCTACGAGCAGTACTTC.

The chain has TRBV19 and TRBJ1-5; TRBD1 is a possible D gene (6 bases). The length of the CDR3 is 15 residues. CDR1 is LNHDA, CDR2 SQIVND, per germline (reference sequence). Trimming took off 5 bases at V and 0 bases at J, with 11 bases between the two ends. The DNA of the CDR3 is TGTGCCAGTAGTCGAGGACAGATTAGCAATCAGCCCCAGCATTTT. Translated: CASSRGQISNQPQHF.

The rearrangement uses TRBV29-1 and TRBJ2-3, with TRBD2 matching over 8 bases. V lost 2 bases to trimming and J lost 1 base; unmatched junction nucleotides: 8. This CDR3 region has 16 residues. Germline-derived CDR1 and CDR2 are SQVTM and ANQGSEA. CDR3 loop: CSVESIAGLRTDTQYF. The CDR3 bases are TGCAGCGTTGAATCTATAGCGGGGTTGCGCACAGATACGCAGTATTTT.

This chain connects TRBV5-4 to TRBJ1-4; no firm D call. This CDR3 region has 17 residues. Germline values: CDR1 SGHNT, CDR2 YYREEE (reference sequence). V was shortened by 3 bases and J by 0 bases, with 15 bases between the two germline ends. The CDR3 is CASSSAGVLATNEKLFF. CDR3 DNA: TGTGCCAGCAGCTCCGCCGGAGTCCTTGCAACTAATGAAAAACTGTTTTTT.

This rearrangement joins TRBV7-9 to TRBJ1-2; D gene unclear. V gave up 2 bases and J gave up 8 bases, with 21 bases separating them. CDR3 length: 16 residues. The V gene's germline CDR1 is SEHNR and CDR2 FQNEAQ (reference sequence). The chain's CDR3 is CASSLKPSGPHSGYTF. The CDR3 nucleotides are TGTGCCAGCAGCTTAAAGCCGAGTGGGCCACACTCGGGCTACACCTTC. Based on the CDR3 plus reference TRBV7-9 and TRBJ1-2, the full variable domain is DTGVSQNPRHKITKRGQNVTFRCDPISEHNRLYWYRQTLGQGPEFLTYFQNEAQLEKSRLLSDRFSAERPKGSFSTLEIQRTEQGDSAMYLCASSLKPSGPHSGYTFGSGTRLTVV.

The rearrangement uses TRBV9 and TRBJ2-7, with D possibly being TRBD1 or TRBD2 (6 bases each). There are 15 residues in the CDR3. In germline, CDR1 is SGDLS, CDR2 YYNGEE. Trimming took 0 bases from V and 4 from J, leaving 14 bases between them. The CDR3 is CASSVGGGTQYEQYF. The CDR3 bases are TGTGCCAGCAGCGTAGGTGGAGGGACACAATACGAGCAGTACTTC.

J is TRBJ1-2 and V is TRBV19; no clear D gene. The CDR3 consists of 13 residues. Trimming stripped 5 bases from V and 4 bases from J, with 11 bases between. Germline assignment: CDR1 LNHDA and CDR2 SQIVND (reference sequence). The CDR3 region is CASSLRSAYGYTF. CDR3 DNA sequence: TGTGCCAGTAGTCTAAGGTCGGCCTATGGCTACACCTTC.